This paragraph covers one TCR beta chain sequence. This entry belongs to a study of T cell changes during pregnancy in multiple sclerosis. Assay: immunoSEQ multiplex PCR; the TCRdb copy retains only in-frame clones and omits some. The repertoire consists of 35,000 to 40,000 clones, with 88% occurring once and the leading ten covering 1.2%. Trimming shortened V by 7 bases and J by 0 bases, and 12 bases separated the two germline ends. Germline loops: CDR1 MDHEN, CDR2 SYDVKM. CDR3 length equals 14 residues. The material was CD4+ T cells from peripheral blood mononuclear cells, obtained before pregnancy. This chain links TRBV28 with TRBJ1-1, with D hard to call. The TCR was taken from a female donor with multiple sclerosis, enrolled in a pregnancy study. In nucleotides, the CDR3 is TGTGCCAGCAAGATCAGAATTCTGAACACTGAAGCTTTCTTT. It codes for CASKIRILNTEAFF.